These T cell receptor beta chains were read from a single sample in a study of cytomegalovirus exposure and HLA in healthy donors. Assay: immunoSEQ multiplex PCR; the TCRdb copy retains only in-frame clones and omits some. Here the sample spans about 130,000 clones, about 80% being singletons. Sequenced material: PBMCs. These receptors were collected from a man younger than 45 in good health and CMV-seronegative. Each CDR3 is given with its conserved first and last residue. A D gene is named only where the DNA matches it firmly. The size of a clone is reported for some rows only, either as once, few or many, or as a class for expanded clones.

TRBJ2-7 TRBV30 TRBD2 13 . CAWSGGLAYEQYF TGTGCCTGGAGCGGGGGGTTGGCCTACGAGCAGTACTTC
TRBJ2-1 TRBV6-6 TRBD2 15 . CASTLAGGPYNEQFF TGTGCCAGCACCCTAGCGGGAGGGCCTTACAATGAGCAGTTCTTC
TRBJ2-2 TRBV19 TRBD1 15 . CASSILTGGAGELFF TGTGCCAGTAGTATATTGACAGGGGGTGCCGGGGAGCTGTTTTTT
TRBJ2-7 TRBV6-5 TRBD1 13 . CASSYRTGYEQYF TGTGCCAGCAGTTACAGGACAGGGTACGAGCAGTACTTC
TRBJ1-2 TRBV7-6 TRBD1 14 . CASSLLTGAEGYTF TGTGCCAGCAGCTTGTTGACAGGGGCGGAGGGCTACACCTTC
TRBJ2-1 TRBV4-2 TRBD2 17 . CASSQATELAGVNEQFF TGTGCCAGCAGCCAAGCTACTGAACTAGCGGGAGTCAATGAGCAGTTCTTC
TRBJ2-7 TRBV27 . 15 . CASSLRPGSSYEQYF TGTGCCAGCAGTTTAAGGCCAGGTTCCTCCTACGAGCAGTACTTC
TRBJ2-3 TRBV7-9 TRBD1 14 . CASSLRRTGGTQYF TGTGCCAGCAGCTTAAGGAGGACAGGGGGTACGCAGTATTTT
TRBJ2-3 TRBV5-4 . 14 . CASSSPTGTDTQYF TGTGCCAGCAGCTCTCCGACAGGTACAGATACGCAGTATTTT
TRBJ1-5 TRBV19 . 16 once CASSIIGGRSNQPQHF TGTGCCAGTAGTATAATCGGGGGACGGAGCAATCAGCCCCAGCATTTT
TRBJ2-1 TRBV28 . 15 . CASSLSGSSYNEQFF TGTGCCAGCAGTTTATCGGGGAGCTCCTACAATGAGCAGTTCTTC
TRBJ1-5 TRBV19 . 14 . CASSIEYRYQPQHF TGTGCCAGTAGTATAGAGTACAGATATCAGCCCCAGCATTTT
TRBJ2-5 TRBV5-1 . 15 . CASSLGTLGGETQYF TGCGCCAGCAGCTTGGGGACTTTAGGCGGAGAGACCCAGTACTTC
TRBJ1-3 TRBV7-9 . 12 . CASGGSGNTIYF TGTGCCAGCGGAGGGTCTGGAAACACCATATATTTT
TRBJ1-2 TRBV6-6 TRBD1 13 . CASSLTGNQPWTF TGTGCCAGCAGTTTGACAGGGAACCAACCTTGGACCTTC
TRBJ2-1 TRBV6-1 . 14 . CASSEEYPRDEQFF TGTGCCAGCAGTGAAGAATATCCCCGCGATGAGCAGTTCTTC
TRBJ2-1 TRBV30 . 15 once CAWRVFGGRRGEQFF TGTGCCTGGAGAGTATTTGGGGGGAGGCGAGGTGAGCAGTTCTTC
TRBJ2-1 TRBV7-9 TRBD2 13 . CASTPEWGGEQFF TGTGCCAGCACCCCGGAGTGGGGGGGTGAGCAGTTCTTC
TRBJ2-1 TRBV19 TRBD2 15 . CASRTSGSTYNEQFF TGTGCCTCCAGGACTAGCGGGAGCACCTACAATGAGCAGTTCTTC
TRBJ2-7 TRBV7-9 TRBD2 13 . CASSQGEGGEQYF TGTGCCAGCAGCCAAGGGGAGGGAGGCGAGCAGTACTTC
TRBJ1-3 TRBV6-6 . 14 . CASSLTTSGNTIYF TGTGCCAGCAGTTTAACAACCTCTGGAAACACCATATATTTT
TRBJ2-5 TRBV29-1 . 12 . CSVGSSQETQYF TGCAGCGTTGGGAGTAGCCAAGAGACCCAGTACTTC
TRBJ2-2 TRBV15 TRBD1 15 . CATSRGGTGAGELFF TGTGCCACCAGCAGGGGCGGGACAGGGGCCGGGGAGCTGTTTTTT
TRBJ2-1 TRBV25-1 TRBD2 13 . CAISPGGSNEQFF TGTGCCATCTCCCCTGGCGGGAGTAATGAGCAGTTCTTC